Below are 15 T cell receptor beta chains sequenced from a single sample in a study of human T cells and chemical hapten exposure. Using its own MiXCR run on the RACE reads, TCRdb lists one record per CDR3 protein. The table shows some 350,000 distinct CDR3 sequences, with approximately 6.3% occurring only once. Time point meaning: patch test 1, 2 weeks after DPC sensitization. The treatment here: therapeutic diphenylcyclopropenone sensitization with weekly scalp DPC. The sample consisted of whole blood, taken in connection with sensitization to the hapten diphenylcyclopropenone (DPC). These receptors came from a woman aged 18-30 years with alopecia areata. Some clones in this sample may be carry-over from other donors' samples.

Only a few counts were recorded for this clonotype. The gene calls are TRBV20-1 and TRBJ2-7, with 10 bases fitting TRBD1. V trimming: 4 bases; J trimming: 7 bases; junction bases outside the gene matches: 4. CDR1 DFQATT and CDR2 SNEGSKA come from the germline V gene (reference sequence). This CDR3 comprises 12 residues. The CDR3 spells CSANDRGREQYF. The CDR3 nucleotides read TGCAGTGCTAATGACAGGGGGCGGGAGCAGTACTTC.

J is TRBJ2-3 and V is TRBV25-1; TRBD1 aligns across 7 bases. J lost 1 base, V lost 2 bases, and 3 bases had no gene match. Germline V lookup: CDR1 MGHDK, CDR2 SYGVNS. This CDR3 region has 15 residues. For the CDR3, the DNA is TGTGCCAGCAGTGAAAGGGGGCGGGGCACAGATACGCAGTATTTT. It specifies CASSERGRGTDTQYF. The whole variable domain, filled in from reference TRBV25-1 and TRBJ2-3, reads EADIYQTPRYLVIGTGKKITLECSQTMGHDKMYWYQQDPGMELHLIHYSYGVNSTEKGDLSSESTVSRIRTEHFPLTLESARPSHTSQYLCASSERGRGTDTQYFGPGTRLTVL.

There are a few counts of this clonotype. The CDR3 spells CASTRRGRDYEQYF. CDR3 nucleotide sequence: TGTGCCAGCACCCGGAGGGGTAGGGACTACGAGCAGTACTTC. The genes are TRBV12-3 or TRBV12-4 and TRBJ2-7; tentatively, D is TRBD2 (6 bases). The V end lost 7 bases, the J end lost 3 bases, and 16 bases lay between the germline ends. The CDR3 has 14 residues.

This sequence joins TRBV7-2 and TRBJ2-3; TRBD2 agrees at 11 bases. Per germline, CDR1 SGHTA and CDR2 FQGNSA. With 2 bases clipped from V and 4 bases from J, the junction kept 5 bases outside the gene matches. The CDR3 contains 16 residues. This CDR3 is CASSLRLAGGSDTQYF. The DNA of the CDR3 is TGTGCCAGCAGCTTAAGGCTAGCGGGGGGTTCAGATACGCAGTATTTT.

The chain combines TRBV28 with TRBJ1-1, with D unresolved. Germline CDR1 is MDHEN and CDR2 is SYDVKM. Trimming stripped 1 base from V and 4 bases from J, with 10 bases between. The CDR3 contains 14 residues. In DNA, the CDR3 is TGTGCCAGCAGTTTATCGCGGGTGAGCACTGAAGCTTTCTTT. This encodes CASSLSRVSTEAFF.

The chain uses TRBV7-9 and TRBJ2-7, with 12 bases lining up with TRBD1. The CDR3 is 15 residues long. The V gene end was trimmed by 5 bases and the J gene end by 4 bases; junction bases not matched to a gene: 6. The germline gives CDR1 SEHNR, CDR2 FQNEAQ (reference sequence). The CDR3 bases are TGTGCCAGCAGCGGGGACAGGGGGCCACAGTACGAGCAGTACTTC. Residues: CASSGDRGPQYEQYF.

This clonotype has more than one count but fewer than ten. CDR3 DNA sequence: TGCAGTGCTAGTCCCGGCACAGATACGCAGTATTTT. Residues: CSASPGTDTQYF. V is TRBV20-1 and J is TRBJ2-3, with D unresolved. V was shortened by 3 bases and J by 1 base, with 5 bases between the two germline ends. Per the germline V gene, CDR1 is DFQATT and CDR2 is SNEGSKA (reference sequence). This CDR3 has 12 residues.

This clonotype was seen a handful of times. The genes are TRBV4-2 and TRBJ2-7; D is unclear. This CDR3 spans 15 amino acids. Per germline, CDR1 LGHNA and CDR2 YNFKEQ. V lost 0 bases and J lost 1, with 10 bases in between. The chain's CDR3 is CASSQDNTKSYEQYF. The CDR3 DNA sequence: TGTGCCAGCAGCCAAGACAATACTAAGTCCTACGAGCAGTACTTC.

This clonotype was detected a few times. The chain employs TRBV9 and TRBJ2-3; D is perhaps TRBD2 (6 bases). This CDR3 is built from 13 residues. Germline V CDR1 and CDR2: SGDLS, YYNGEE. V was clipped by 1 base and J by 5 bases, with 8 bases between them. This CDR3 reads CASSVYGRDTQYF. DNA for the CDR3: TGTGCCAGCAGCGTATACGGGAGAGATACGCAGTATTTT.

This clonotype has only a few counts. The CDR3 DNA is TGTGCCAGTCATCTGTGGGGGCAGTATTTT. It encodes CASHLWGQYF. This chain uses TRBV28 with TRBJ2-3; D not certain. CDR1 and CDR2 (germline): MDHEN, SYDVKM. With 9 bases removed from V and 11 bases from J, the gap between germline ends came to 12 bases. The CDR3 length is 10 residues.

This clonotype has ten or more counts. The rearrangement links TRBV7-2 to TRBJ2-2; 8 bases line up with TRBD1. This CDR3 has 16 residues. V shed 6 bases and J 5 bases; nucleotides not matched to a gene: 11. The germline gives CDR1 SGHTA, CDR2 FQGNSA. The CDR3 nucleotides are TGTGCCAGCAGGCCTTCAGGGGGCGCGAGGACCGGGGAGCTGTTTTTT. Protein product: CASRPSGGARTGELFF.

This clonotype was seen repeatedly, ten times or more. This chain joins TRBV7-3 and TRBJ2-2; TRBD1 aligns across 10 bases. Per the germline V gene, CDR1 is SGHTA and CDR2 is FQGTGA. This CDR3 is built from 15 residues. V shed 5 bases, J shed 5 bases, and the junction held 5 bases outside the gene matches. This CDR3 is CASSPGDRGTGELFF. The DNA for the CDR3 is TGTGCCAGCAGCCCCGGGGACAGGGGAACCGGGGAGCTGTTTTTT.

V gene TRBV18 combines with J gene TRBJ1-1, with D possibly matching TRBD1 (5 bases). V was shortened by 2 bases and J by 0 bases, with 13 bases between the two germline ends. The V gene's germline CDR1 is KGHSH and CDR2 LQKENI. The CDR3 loop spans 16 amino acids. The CDR3 here is CASSPAGRTLNTEAFF. The CDR3, as DNA: TGTGCCAGCTCACCAGCGGGACGGACCTTGAACACTGAAGCTTTCTTT.

Only a few counts were recorded for this clonotype. V and J are TRBV12-3 or TRBV12-4 and TRBJ1-1, with 7 bases that match TRBD1. This CDR3 is 15 amino acids long. V trimming: 1 base; J trimming: 3 bases; junction bases outside the gene matches: 5. The CDR3 loop reads CASSLGTGVHTEAFF. DNA of the CDR3: TGTGCCAGCAGTTTAGGAACAGGGGTTCACACTGAAGCTTTCTTT.

The chain recombines TRBV9 with TRBJ1-6; D may be TRBD1 (5 bases). The CDR3 is 15 residues long. The V gene lost 0 bases and the J gene lost 9 bases, with 13 bases spanning the gap. Germline V gene lookup returns CDR1 SGDLS and CDR2 YYNGEE. The CDR3 bases are TGTGCCAGCAGCGTAGCTTGGGGGGAGGGTTCACCCCTCCACTTT. It encodes CASSVAWGEGSPLHF.